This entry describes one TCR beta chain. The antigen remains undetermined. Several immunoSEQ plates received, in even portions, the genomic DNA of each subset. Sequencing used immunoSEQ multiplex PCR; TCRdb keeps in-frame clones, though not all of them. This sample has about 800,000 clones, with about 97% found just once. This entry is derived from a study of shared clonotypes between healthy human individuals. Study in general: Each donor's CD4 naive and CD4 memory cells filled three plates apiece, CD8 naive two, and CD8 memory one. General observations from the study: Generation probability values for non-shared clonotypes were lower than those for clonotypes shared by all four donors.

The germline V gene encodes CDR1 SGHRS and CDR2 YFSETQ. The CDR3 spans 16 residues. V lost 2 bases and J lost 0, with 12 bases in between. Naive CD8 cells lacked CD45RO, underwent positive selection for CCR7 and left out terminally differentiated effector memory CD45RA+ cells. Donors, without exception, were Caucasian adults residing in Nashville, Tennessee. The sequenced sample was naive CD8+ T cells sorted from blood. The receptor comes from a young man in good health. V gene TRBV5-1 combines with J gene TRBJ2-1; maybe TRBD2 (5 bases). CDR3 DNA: TGCGCCAGCAGCTTAAGAGGTGGGAGCTCCTACAATGAGCAGTTCTTC. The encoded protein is CASSLRGGSSYNEQFF.